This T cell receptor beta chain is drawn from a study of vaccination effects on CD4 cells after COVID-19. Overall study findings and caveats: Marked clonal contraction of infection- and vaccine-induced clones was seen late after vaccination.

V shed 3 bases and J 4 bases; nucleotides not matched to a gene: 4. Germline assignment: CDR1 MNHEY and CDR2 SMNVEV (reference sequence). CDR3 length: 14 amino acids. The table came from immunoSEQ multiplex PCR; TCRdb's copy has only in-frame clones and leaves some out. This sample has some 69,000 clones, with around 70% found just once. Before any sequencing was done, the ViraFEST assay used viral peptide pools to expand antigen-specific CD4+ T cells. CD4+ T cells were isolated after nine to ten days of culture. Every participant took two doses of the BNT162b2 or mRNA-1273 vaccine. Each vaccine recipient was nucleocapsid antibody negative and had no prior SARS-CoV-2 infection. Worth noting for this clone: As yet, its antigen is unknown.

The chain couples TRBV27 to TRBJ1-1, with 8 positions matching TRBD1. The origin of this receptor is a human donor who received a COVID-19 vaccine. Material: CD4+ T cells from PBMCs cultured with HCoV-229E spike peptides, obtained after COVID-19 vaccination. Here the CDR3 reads CASSFRQGATEAFF. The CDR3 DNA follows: TGTGCCAGCAGTTTTAGGCAGGGGGCCACTGAAGCTTTCTTT.